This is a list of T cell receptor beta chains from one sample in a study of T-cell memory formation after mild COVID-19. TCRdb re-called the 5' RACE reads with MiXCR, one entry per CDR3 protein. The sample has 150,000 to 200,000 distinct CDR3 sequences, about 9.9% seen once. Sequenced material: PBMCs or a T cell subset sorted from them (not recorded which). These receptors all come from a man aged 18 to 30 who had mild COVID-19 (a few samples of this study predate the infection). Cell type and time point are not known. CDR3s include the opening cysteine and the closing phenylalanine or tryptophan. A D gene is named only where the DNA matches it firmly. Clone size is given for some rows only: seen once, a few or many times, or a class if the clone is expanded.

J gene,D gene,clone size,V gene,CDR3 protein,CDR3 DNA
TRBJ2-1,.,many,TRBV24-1,CATSGNAAVGQFF,TGTGCCACCAGTGGCAATGCAGCTGTAGGGCAGTTCTTC
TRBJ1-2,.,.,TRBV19,CASRTGLVAGYTF,TGTGCCAGTAGAACAGGGCTCGTTGCTGGCTACACCTTC
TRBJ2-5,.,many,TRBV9,CASSPHLTTETQYF,TGTGCCAGCAGCCCTCATCTGACTACAGAGACCCAGTACTTC
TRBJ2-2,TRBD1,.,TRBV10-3,CAIRKDREAGELFF,TGTGCCATCAGAAAGGACAGGGAGGCCGGGGAGCTGTTTTTT
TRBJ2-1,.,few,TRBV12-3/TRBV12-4,CASSLLTGWDEQFF,TGTGCCAGCAGTCTTTTGACCGGGTGGGATGAGCAGTTCTTC
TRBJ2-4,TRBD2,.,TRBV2,CASKERWAGGQRLAKNIQYF,TGTGCCAGCAAGGAGCGCTGGGCGGGGGGACAACGGCTAGCCAAAAACATTCAGTACTTC
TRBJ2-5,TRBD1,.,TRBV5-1,CASSLEGQIQETQYF,TGCGCCAGCAGCTTGGAGGGACAGATCCAAGAGACCCAGTACTTC
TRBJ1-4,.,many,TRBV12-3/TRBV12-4,CASTLNEKLFF,TGTGCCAGCACGCTTAATGAAAAACTGTTTTTT
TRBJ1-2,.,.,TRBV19,CASSISVRYGYTF,TGTGCCAGTAGTATAAGTGTCAGATATGGCTACACCTTC
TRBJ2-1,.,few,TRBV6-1,CASREPNMSGLQFF,TGTGCCAGCAGGGAACCCAATATGAGTGGCTTGCAGTTCTTC
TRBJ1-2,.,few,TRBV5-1,CASSLGSGQGGYGYTF,TGCGCCAGCAGCTTGGGTTCCGGTCAGGGAGGCTATGGCTACACCTTC
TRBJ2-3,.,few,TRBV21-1,CASSKVEDTQYF,TGTGCCAGCAGCAAAGTTGAGGATACGCAGTATTTT
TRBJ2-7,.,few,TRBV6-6,CASSPSILPGYEQYF,TGTGCCAGCAGTCCCTCGATTTTACCGGGTTACGAGCAGTACTTC
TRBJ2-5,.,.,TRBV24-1,CATSGEVVETQYF,TGTGCCACCAGTGGAGAGGTAGTCGAGACCCAGTACTTC
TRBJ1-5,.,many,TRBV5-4,CASSQGGQPPNQPQHF,TGTGCCAGCAGCCAAGGCGGACAGCCCCCCAATCAGCCCCAGCATTTT
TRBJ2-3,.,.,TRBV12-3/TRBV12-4,CASRTGRGYTDTQYF,TGTGCCAGCAGAACGGGCAGGGGTTATACAGATACGCAGTATTTT
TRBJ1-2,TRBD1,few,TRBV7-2,CASSLSGTAYYGYTF,TGTGCCAGCAGCTTGAGCGGGACAGCTTACTATGGCTACACCTTC
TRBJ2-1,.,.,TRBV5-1,CASSLGTANEQFF,TGCGCCAGCAGCTTGGGGACAGCGAATGAGCAGTTCTTC
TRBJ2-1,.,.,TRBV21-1,CASSKAEGAAYYNEQFF,TGTGCCAGCAGCAAAGCCGAGGGGGCGGCTTACTACAATGAGCAGTTCTTC
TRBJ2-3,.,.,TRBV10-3,CAISDSTSTDTQYF,TGTGCCATCAGTGACAGCACTAGCACAGATACGCAGTATTTT
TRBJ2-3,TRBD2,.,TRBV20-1,CSARTSGGRLLSTDTQYF,TGCAGTGCCAGGACTAGCGGGGGCCGACTATTGAGCACAGATACGCAGTATTTT
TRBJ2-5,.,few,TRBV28,CASSRGPLYF,TGTGCCAGCAGTCGTGGCCCACTGTACTTC
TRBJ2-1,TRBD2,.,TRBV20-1,CSAPVAGDRDNEQFF,TGCAGTGCGCCAGTAGCGGGGGATCGTGACAATGAGCAGTTCTTC
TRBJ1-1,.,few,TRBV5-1,CASSLNRDTEAFF,TGCGCCAGCAGCTTGAACAGGGACACTGAAGCTTTCTTT
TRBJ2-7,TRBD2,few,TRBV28,CASSPGGAGRYEQYF,TGTGCCAGCAGTCCGGGGGGAGCGGGGCGCTACGAGCAGTACTTC
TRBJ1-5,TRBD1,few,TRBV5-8,CASSLGDRAGQPQHF,TGTGCCAGCAGCTTGGGGGACAGGGCAGGTCAGCCCCAGCATTTT
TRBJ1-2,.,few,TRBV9,CASSVAEAGWNGYTF,TGTGCCAGCAGCGTAGCAGAAGCAGGCTGGAATGGCTACACCTTC
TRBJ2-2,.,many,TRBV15,CATSRDRTAEDTGELFF,TGTGCCACCAGCAGAGACCGGACAGCAGAAGACACCGGGGAGCTGTTTTTT
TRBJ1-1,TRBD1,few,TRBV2,CASRGQGAGEAFF,TGTGCCAGCAGGGGACAGGGGGCCGGTGAAGCTTTCTTT
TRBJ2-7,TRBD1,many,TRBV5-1,CASSLDRGGLGGQYF,TGCGCCAGCAGCCTGGACAGGGGAGGCCTTGGGGGGCAGTACTTC
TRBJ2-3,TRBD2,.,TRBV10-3,CAIRPGLAGGLTDTQYF,TGTGCCATCAGACCGGGACTAGCGGGGGGACTCACAGATACGCAGTATTTT
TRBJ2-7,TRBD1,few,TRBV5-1,CASSGQGATYEQYF,TGCGCCAGCAGCGGGCAGGGGGCCACCTACGAGCAGTACTTC
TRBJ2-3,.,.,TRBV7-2,CASSLEPGGLADTQYF,TGTGCCAGCAGCTTAGAGCCCGGGGGTTTAGCAGATACGCAGTATTTT
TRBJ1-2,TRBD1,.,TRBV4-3,CASSRSRQGNYGYTF,TGCGCCAGCAGCCGATCACGACAGGGGAACTATGGCTACACCTTC
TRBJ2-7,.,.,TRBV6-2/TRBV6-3,CASRQGTVQYF,TGTGCCAGCAGGCAGGGAACAGTGCAGTACTTC
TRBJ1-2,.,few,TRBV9,CASSVAGGPTYGYTF,TGTGCCAGCAGCGTAGCGGGGGGCCCTACCTATGGCTACACCTTC
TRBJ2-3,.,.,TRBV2,CASSNRRSTDTQYF,TGTGCCAGCAGTAATAGGAGGAGCACAGATACGCAGTATTTT
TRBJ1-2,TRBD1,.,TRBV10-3,CAISEGQGNGYTF,TGTGCCATCAGTGAGGGACAGGGCAATGGCTACACCTTC
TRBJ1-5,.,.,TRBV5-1,CASSLEGDGGPQHF,TGCGCCAGCAGCTTGGAGGGCGACGGGGGGCCCCAGCATTTT
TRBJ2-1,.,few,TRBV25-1,CASSVRQAMPFFYNEQFF,TGTGCCAGCAGTGTCAGACAGGCCATGCCATTTTTTTACAATGAGCAGTTCTTC
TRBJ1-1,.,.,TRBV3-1,CASSQEDTEAFF,TGTGCCAGCAGCCAAGAGGACACTGAAGCTTTCTTT
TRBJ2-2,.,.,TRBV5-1,CASTPAPGSIGELFF,TGCGCCAGCACCCCTGCCCCAGGGTCGATCGGGGAGCTGTTTTTT
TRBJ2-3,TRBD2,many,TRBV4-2,CASSQAPSSGAGDTQYF,TGTGCCAGCAGCCAAGCGCCTTCGAGCGGGGCCGGAGATACGCAGTATTTT
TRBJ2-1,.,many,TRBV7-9,CASSFGRSSYNEQFF,TGTGCCAGCAGCTTTGGCCGAAGCTCCTACAATGAGCAGTTCTTC
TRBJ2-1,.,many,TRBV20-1,CGTSSYNEQFF,TGCGGAACTAGCAGTTACAATGAGCAGTTCTTC
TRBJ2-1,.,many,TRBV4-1,CASSQDRETRQFF,TGCGCCAGCAGCCAAGATAGGGAGACCAGGCAGTTCTTC
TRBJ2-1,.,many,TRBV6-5,CASSRPSGVSYNEQFF,TGTGCCAGCAGCCGCCCTTCAGGAGTCTCCTACAATGAGCAGTTCTTC
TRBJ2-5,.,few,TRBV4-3,CASSQDTRVETQYF,TGCGCCAGCAGCCAAGATACCAGGGTAGAGACCCAGTACTTC
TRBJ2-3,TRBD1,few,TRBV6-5,CASSSQGETQYF,TGTGCCAGCAGTTCTCAGGGGGAAACGCAGTATTTT
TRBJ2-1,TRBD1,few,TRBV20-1,CSATTGGEQFF,TGCAGTGCCACGACAGGGGGTGAGCAGTTCTTC
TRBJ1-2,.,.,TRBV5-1,CASSLGSANYGYTF,TGCGCCAGCAGCTTGGGCTCAGCTAACTATGGCTACACCTTC
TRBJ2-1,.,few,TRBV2,CASSVRQTVDEQFF,TGTGCCAGCAGTGTTCGTCAAACGGTGGATGAGCAGTTCTTC
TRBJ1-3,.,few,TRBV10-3,CATDTGRDTIYF,TGTGCCACAGACACCGGGAGGGACACCATATATTTT
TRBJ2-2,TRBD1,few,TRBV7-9,CASSHRDSNRDGELFF,TGTGCCAGCAGCCACCGGGACAGTAACAGGGACGGGGAGCTGTTTTTT
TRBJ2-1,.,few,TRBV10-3,CAISEADMGFDEQFF,TGTGCCATCAGTGAAGCGGACATGGGTTTCGATGAGCAGTTCTTC